These T cell receptor beta chains were read from a single sample in a study of T-cell reconstitution after alpha-beta-depleted transplantation in children. TCRdb re-called the PCR reads through MiXCR, storing one row per CDR3 protein. The profile shows 450,000 to 600,000 distinct CDR3 sequences, 13% of them singletons. Sequences were derived from PBMCs, mostly from graft donor cells, sampled 360 days after TCRalphabeta/CD19-depleted stem cell transplant. These receptors originate from a male patient aged 10 to 17 who had a stem cell transplant for acute myeloid leukemia, so the T cells may come from the graft donor. Both conserved end residues are part of each CDR3. The order of the fields is D gene, clone size, V gene, J gene, CDR3 DNA, CDR3 protein. D genes are given only for firm matches. A clone size is listed for some rows: how often the clone was seen (once, few, many), or a class if it is expanded.

D: TRBD2
size: -
V: TRBV6-2/TRBV6-3
J: TRBJ2-2
DNA: TGTGCCAGCAGTTACGACCGCGGGAGGGCCATTTTTGGGGAGCTGTTTTTT
CDR3: CASSYDRGRAIFGELFF

D: -
size: few
V: TRBV20-1
J: TRBJ2-2
DNA: TGCAGTGCTAGTTATTATCGGGCGGGGTACACCGGGGAGCTGTTTTTT
CDR3: CSASYYRAGYTGELFF

D: -
size: -
V: TRBV6-2/TRBV6-3
J: TRBJ1-1
DNA: TGTGCCAGCAGTTACTCATTTTTGACCACGAACACTGAAGCTTTCTTT
CDR3: CASSYSFLTTNTEAFF

D: -
size: once
V: TRBV7-2
J: TRBJ2-1
DNA: TGTGCCAGCAGCTTCAACACGTTGTCCTACAATGAGCAGTTCTTC
CDR3: CASSFNTLSYNEQFF

D: -
size: many
V: TRBV20-1
J: TRBJ2-3
DNA: TGCAGTGCTAGGACCAGTGAGCCATTGCCTAGCACAGATACGCAGTATTTT
CDR3: CSARTSEPLPSTDTQYF

D: TRBD1
size: few
V: TRBV5-1
J: TRBJ2-3
DNA: TGCGCCAGCAGCCGTTACTCGACAGGGCCCGATACGCAGTATTTT
CDR3: CASSRYSTGPDTQYF

D: TRBD1
size: -
V: TRBV27
J: TRBJ1-2
DNA: TGTGCCAGCAGTTTAAAGGGGGGACAGGGCTATGGCTACACCTTC
CDR3: CASSLKGGQGYGYTF

D: -
size: -
V: TRBV20-1
J: TRBJ2-2
DNA: TGCAGTGCTAGAGAGCTGAGGGCTCCTGCGGAGCTGTTTTTT
CDR3: CSARELRAPAELFF

D: -
size: -
V: TRBV6-1
J: TRBJ1-2
DNA: TGTGCCAGCAGCCTAAACTACGATGGCTATGGCTACACCTTC
CDR3: CASSLNYDGYGYTF

D: -
size: -
V: TRBV6-1
J: TRBJ2-7
DNA: TGTGCCAGCAGTATGACGGACTTTCTCTCCTACGAGCAGTACTTC
CDR3: CASSMTDFLSYEQYF

D: TRBD1
size: few
V: TRBV7-2
J: TRBJ2-1
DNA: TGTGCCAGCAGCTTTCGGGACAGATCTGTGGGTGAGCAGTTCTTC
CDR3: CASSFRDRSVGEQFF

D: -
size: medium-sized
V: TRBV20-1
J: TRBJ2-5
DNA: TGCAGTGCCGCGCCGCGTATCTCGAGAGAGACCCAGTACTTC
CDR3: CSAAPRISRETQYF

D: -
size: -
V: TRBV29-1
J: TRBJ2-5
DNA: TGCAGCGTAGGACAGCTACAAGAGACCCAGTACTTC
CDR3: CSVGQLQETQYF

D: TRBD2
size: many
V: TRBV12-3/TRBV12-4
J: TRBJ2-1
DNA: TGTGCCAGCAGTGGCCTAGCGGTCTACAATGAGCAGTTCTTC
CDR3: CASSGLAVYNEQFF

D: -
size: few
V: TRBV20-1
J: TRBJ1-5
DNA: TGCAGTGCTAGAGGGTTACAGGGAAACTCGCAGCCCCAGCATTTT
CDR3: CSARGLQGNSQPQHF

D: TRBD1
size: few
V: TRBV20-1
J: TRBJ2-5
DNA: TGCAGTGCCCCTTCCAGGGGGCCGACTTTAGAGACCCAGTACTTC
CDR3: CSAPSRGPTLETQYF

D: TRBD2
size: few
V: TRBV6-1
J: TRBJ2-2
DNA: TGTGCCAGCACCCTAGCGGGAGCGGGCACCGGGGAGCTGTTTTTT
CDR3: CASTLAGAGTGELFF

D: TRBD2
size: few
V: TRBV5-1
J: TRBJ2-7
DNA: TGCGCCAGCAGCTTGCGGCTGGGACTAGCCTCCTACGAGCAGTACTTC
CDR3: CASSLRLGLASYEQYF

D: TRBD2
size: few
V: TRBV15
J: TRBJ2-3
DNA: TGTGCCACCAGCAGTTACCAGACAAGACTAGCGGGAGTAGATACGCAGTATTTT
CDR3: CATSSYQTRLAGVDTQYF

D: TRBD2
size: -
V: TRBV20-1
J: TRBJ2-1
DNA: TGCAGTGCTAGTGGGGGGCGGGAGGGCCGATATGAGCAGTTCTTC
CDR3: CSASGGREGRYEQFF

D: TRBD1
size: many
V: TRBV24-1
J: TRBJ2-3
DNA: TGTGCCACCAGTGATCTTGGGACAGACTCTGCTACGCAGTATTTT
CDR3: CATSDLGTDSATQYF

D: -
size: many
V: TRBV7-2
J: TRBJ2-2
DNA: TGTGCCAGCAGATATACAGGGATCGGCACCGGGGAGCTGTTTTTT
CDR3: CASRYTGIGTGELFF

D: -
size: many
V: TRBV4-2
J: TRBJ1-6
DNA: TGTGCCAGCAGCCAAGAACGACCTCATTCACCCCTCCACTTT
CDR3: CASSQERPHSPLHF

D: TRBD1
size: few
V: TRBV28
J: TRBJ1-4
DNA: TGTGCCAGCTCTAACAGGGGTAATGAAAAACTGTTTTTT
CDR3: CASSNRGNEKLFF

D: -
size: -
V: TRBV6-2/TRBV6-3
J: TRBJ1-6
DNA: TGTGCCAGCAGTTACGGGAGCTCCTATAATTCACCCCTCCACTTT
CDR3: CASSYGSSYNSPLHF

D: -
size: -
V: TRBV28
J: TRBJ2-6
DNA: TGTGCCAGCAGTTTCCCCTCGCCCGGGGCCAACGTCCTGACTTTC
CDR3: CASSFPSPGANVLTF

D: -
size: many
V: TRBV6-5
J: TRBJ2-3
DNA: TGTGCCAGCAGTCTACTAGACAGCACAGATACGCAGTATTTT
CDR3: CASSLLDSTDTQYF

D: TRBD2
size: few
V: TRBV6-2/TRBV6-3
J: TRBJ2-1
DNA: TGTGCCAGCAGAAAGGGACTAGCGGGAGGATATGAGCAGTTCTTC
CDR3: CASRKGLAGGYEQFF

D: -
size: many
V: TRBV29-1
J: TRBJ2-7
DNA: TGCAGCGTTTTGAGGGTAGGGGGCGAGCAGTACTTC
CDR3: CSVLRVGGEQYF

D: TRBD2
size: -
V: TRBV18
J: TRBJ2-2
DNA: TGTGCCAGCTCACCACCGAGCGGGAGGGCCGCCGGGGAGCTGTTTTTT
CDR3: CASSPPSGRAAGELFF

D: TRBD1
size: -
V: TRBV10-3
J: TRBJ2-7
DNA: TGTGCCATCAGCCGGACAGGGTCGAAGTCCTCCTACGAGCAGTACTTC
CDR3: CAISRTGSKSSYEQYF

D: -
size: -
V: TRBV6-1
J: TRBJ1-2
DNA: TGTGCCAGCAGTCAACCCCGGGGGGCAGGGGATGGCTACACCTTC
CDR3: CASSQPRGAGDGYTF

D: -
size: -
V: TRBV3-1
J: TRBJ2-4
DNA: TGTGCCAGCAGCCAAGACGGGTGGAACATTCAGTACTTC
CDR3: CASSQDGWNIQYF

D: -
size: many
V: TRBV6-5
J: TRBJ1-5
DNA: TGTGCCAGCACCCCAGACAGGAGTCAGCCCCAGCATTTT
CDR3: CASTPDRSQPQHF

D: -
size: -
V: TRBV20-1
J: TRBJ2-4
DNA: TGCAGTGCTAGAGCGGTAGCCAAAAACATTCAGTACTTC
CDR3: CSARAVAKNIQYF

D: -
size: few
V: TRBV9
J: TRBJ2-1
DNA: TGTGCCAGCAGCGCCCCTACGAGCTCCTACAATGAGCAGTTCTTC
CDR3: CASSAPTSSYNEQFF

D: TRBD2
size: few
V: TRBV7-3
J: TRBJ2-1
DNA: TGTGCCAGCAGCTTATCCGGGAGGCCGAGGGATGAGCAGTTCTTC
CDR3: CASSLSGRPRDEQFF

D: -
size: many
V: TRBV4-2
J: TRBJ2-2
DNA: TGTGCCAGCAGCCAGAGGCAGGGGAACACCGGGGAGCTGTTTTTT
CDR3: CASSQRQGNTGELFF